This TCR beta chain was observed in a study of cytomegalovirus exposure and HLA in healthy donors. Study as a whole: HLA-typed donors were the source of around 87 million unique TCRs, which an early data release held.

The PCR had 60 Vbeta and 13 Jbeta primers. Generated by immunoSEQ multiplex PCR, the TCRdb table keeps only in-frame clones and is missing some. Of tens of thousands of clones in the sample, around 75% were seen once. To note about this clone: The antigen is undetermined.

There are 11 residues in the CDR3. Germline loops: CDR1 MNHEY, CDR2 SVGAGI. Trimming removed 7 bases from V and 3 bases from J, with 4 bases in between. Findings and limits, study-wide: Because they were indistinguishable, some V segments, including TRBV6-2 and TRBV6-3, were excluded. Presence/absence analyses supposed approximately even sequencing depth among donors. Later analysis showed most CMV-associated TCR beta chains appearing HLA-restricted.

Sequenced material: PBMCs. This TCR was recovered from a man aged 50 to 59 in good health and CMV-seropositive. The chain is built from TRBV6-5 and TRBJ2-1; no reliable D call. The CDR3 DNA is TGTGCCAGCATGAGCTACAATGAGCAGTTCTTC. This gives the protein CASMSYNEQFF.